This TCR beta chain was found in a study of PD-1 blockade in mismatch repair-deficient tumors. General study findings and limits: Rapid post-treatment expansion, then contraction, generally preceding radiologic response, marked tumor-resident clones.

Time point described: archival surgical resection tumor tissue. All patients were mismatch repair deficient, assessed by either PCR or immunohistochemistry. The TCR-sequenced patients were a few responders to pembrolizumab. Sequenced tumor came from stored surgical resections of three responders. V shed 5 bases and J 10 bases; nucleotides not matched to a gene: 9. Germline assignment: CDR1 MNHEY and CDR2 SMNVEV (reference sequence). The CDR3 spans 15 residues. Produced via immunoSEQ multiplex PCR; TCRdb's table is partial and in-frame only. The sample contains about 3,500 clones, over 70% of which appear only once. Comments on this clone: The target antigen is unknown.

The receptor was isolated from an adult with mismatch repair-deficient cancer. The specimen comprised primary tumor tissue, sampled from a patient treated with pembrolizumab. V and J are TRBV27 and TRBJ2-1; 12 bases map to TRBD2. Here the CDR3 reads CASSPLAGGAKEQFF. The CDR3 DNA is TGTGCCAGCAGTCCCCTAGCGGGAGGGGCGAAGGAGCAGTTCTTC.